One sample yielded the 5 T cell receptor beta chains listed below, sequenced in a study of Graves' ophthalmopathy and Graves' hyperthyroidism. The authors amplified TCR beta CDR3 regions from RNA transcripts. HTBI primers were employed in first-round RT-PCR, then a second-round multiplex PCR followed. Each CDR3 protein is one row after TCRdb ran MiXCR on the multiplex PCR reads. The sample carries about 1.2 million distinct CDR3 sequences, approximately 35% recorded once. The specimen was peripheral blood or thyroid tissue (not recorded which). The receptor source for this set is an adult man with Graves' hyperthyroidism.

Ten or more counts support this clonotype. The chain joins TRBV29-1 to TRBJ2-5, with TRBD2 identical over 8 bases. Germline CDR1 reads SQVTM; CDR2 reads ANQGSEA. The trim removed 4 bases at V and 5 bases at J, leaving 3 bases unmatched. The CDR3 has 12 amino acids. Here the CDR3 DNA reads TGCAGCGTTGTAGCGGGGACTGAGACCCAGTACTTC. Amino acid sequence: CSVVAGTETQYF.

The rearrangement joins TRBV10-2 to TRBJ2-6; D perhaps matches TRBD1 (5 bases). The V and J ends lost 2 bases and 2 bases respectively, with 10 bases between them. The germline V gene encodes CDR1 WSHSY and CDR2 SAAADI. This CDR3 is built from 16 residues. The DNA for the CDR3 is TGCGCCAGCAGTGAGGGCCAGGGAACTGGGGCCAACGTCCTGACTTTC. Translated: CASSEGQGTGANVLTF.

The table lists this clonotype with a count of one. The chain links TRBV9 to TRBJ2-5, with TRBD2 identical over 8 bases. V shed 1 base, J shed 0 bases, and the junction held 8 bases outside the gene matches. The CDR3 is made up of 17 amino acids. Germline values: CDR1 SGDLS, CDR2 YYNGEE. CDR3 sequence reads: CASSVSGLAGDQETQYF. The CDR3 DNA reads as TGTGCCAGCAGCGTATCCGGGCTAGCGGGCGACCAAGAGACCCAGTACTTC.

This clonotype was found many times. CDR3 in amino acids: CASNLAAPGELFF. In nucleotides, the CDR3 is TGTGCCAGTAATCTAGCCGCCCCCGGGGAGCTGTTTTTT. This chain joins TRBV19 and TRBJ2-2; D perhaps matches TRBD2 (5 bases). CDR3 length: 13 amino acids. V was pared by 7 bases and J by 6 bases, with 12 bases between. Looked up from germline, CDR1 is LNHDA and CDR2 is SQIVND (reference sequence).

The chain carries TRBV7-9 and TRBJ2-5, with 7 bases fitting TRBD2. The V and J ends lost 2 bases and 2 bases, in that order; junction bases with no gene match: 5. CDR3 size: 15 residues. Germline CDR1 and CDR2: SEHNR and FQNEAQ (reference sequence). The DNA of the CDR3 is TGTGCCAGCAGCTTATCAGACGGGAGGCAAGAGACCCAGTACTTC. Translating gives CASSLSDGRQETQYF.